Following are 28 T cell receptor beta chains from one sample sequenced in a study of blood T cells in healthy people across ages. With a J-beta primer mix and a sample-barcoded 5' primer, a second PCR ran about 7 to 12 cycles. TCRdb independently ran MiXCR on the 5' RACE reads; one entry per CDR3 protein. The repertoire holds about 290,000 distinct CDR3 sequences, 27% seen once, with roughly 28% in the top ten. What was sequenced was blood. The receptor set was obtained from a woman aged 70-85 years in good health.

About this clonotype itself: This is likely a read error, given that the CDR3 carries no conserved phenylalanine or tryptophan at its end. CDR3: CASGSGGTGATDTQYY. The DNA for the CDR3 is TGTGCCAGCGGATCAGGTGGGACAGGGGCCACAGATACGCAGTATTAT. The rearrangement joins TRBV13 to TRBJ2-3; 10 positions agree with TRBD1. The CDR3 is 16 residues long. With 8 bases clipped from V and 2 bases from J, the junction kept 10 bases outside the gene matches. In germline, CDR1 is PRHDT, CDR2 FYEKMQ (reference sequence).

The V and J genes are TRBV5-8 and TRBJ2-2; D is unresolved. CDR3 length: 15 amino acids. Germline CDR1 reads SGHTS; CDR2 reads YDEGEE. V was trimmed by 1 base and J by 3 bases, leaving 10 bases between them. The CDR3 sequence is CASSLIQFDTGELFF. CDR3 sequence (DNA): TGTGCCAGCAGCTTGATTCAATTTGACACCGGGGAGCTGTTTTTT.

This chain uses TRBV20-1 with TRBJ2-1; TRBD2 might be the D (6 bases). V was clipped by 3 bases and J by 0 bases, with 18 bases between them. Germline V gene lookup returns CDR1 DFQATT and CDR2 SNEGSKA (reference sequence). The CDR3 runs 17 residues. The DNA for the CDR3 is TGCAGTGCTAGTCCTGGGAGGCCTTCGAGCTCCTACAATGAGCAGTTCTTC. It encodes CSASPGRPSSSYNEQFF.

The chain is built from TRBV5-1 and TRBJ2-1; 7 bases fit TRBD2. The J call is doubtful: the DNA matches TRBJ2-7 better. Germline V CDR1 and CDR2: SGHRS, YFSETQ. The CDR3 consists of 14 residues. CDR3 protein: CASSPTGGNYEQYF. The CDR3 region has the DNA TGCGCCAGCAGCCCCACCGGGGGGAACTACGAGCAGTACTTC.

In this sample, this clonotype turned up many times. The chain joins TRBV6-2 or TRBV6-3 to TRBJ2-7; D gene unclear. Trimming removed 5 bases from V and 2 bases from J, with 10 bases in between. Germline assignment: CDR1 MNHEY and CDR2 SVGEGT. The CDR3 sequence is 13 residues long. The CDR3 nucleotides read TGTGCCAGCAGTAAAACGGGTACCTACGAGCAGTACTTC. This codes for CASSKTGTYEQYF.

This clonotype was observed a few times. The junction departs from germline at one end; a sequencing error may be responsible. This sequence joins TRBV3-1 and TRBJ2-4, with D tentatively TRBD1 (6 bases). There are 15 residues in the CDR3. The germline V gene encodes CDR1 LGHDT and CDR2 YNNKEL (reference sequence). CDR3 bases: TGTGCCGGCAGTCATACTACAGGGGCCAAAAACATTCAGTACTTC. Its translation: CAGSHTTGAKNIQYF.

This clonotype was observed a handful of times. CDR3 sequence (DNA): TGCAGCGTTGAGGGCGGTATGGCGGGAATTGAGACCCAGTACTTC. Translation gives CSVEGGMAGIETQYF. J is TRBJ2-5 and V is TRBV29-1, with a possible D match to TRBD2 (6 bases). V lost 3 bases and J lost 5, with 19 bases in between. The CDR3 is 15 amino acids. Germline CDR1 SQVTM, CDR2 ANQGSEA.

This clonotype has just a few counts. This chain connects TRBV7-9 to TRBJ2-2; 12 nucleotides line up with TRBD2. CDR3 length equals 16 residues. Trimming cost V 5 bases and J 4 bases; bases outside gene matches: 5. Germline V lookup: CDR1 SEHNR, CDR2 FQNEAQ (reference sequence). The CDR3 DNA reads TGTGCCAGCAGCCCGCCGACTAGCGGGAGCACCGGGGAGCTGTTTTTT. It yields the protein CASSPPTSGSTGELFF.

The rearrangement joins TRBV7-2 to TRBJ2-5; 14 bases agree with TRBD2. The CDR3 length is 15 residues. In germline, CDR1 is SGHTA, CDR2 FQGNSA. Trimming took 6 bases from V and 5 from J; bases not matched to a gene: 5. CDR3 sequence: CASSGTSGSRETQYF. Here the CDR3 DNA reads TGTGCCAGCAGTGGGACTAGCGGGAGTCGGGAGACCCAGTACTTC.

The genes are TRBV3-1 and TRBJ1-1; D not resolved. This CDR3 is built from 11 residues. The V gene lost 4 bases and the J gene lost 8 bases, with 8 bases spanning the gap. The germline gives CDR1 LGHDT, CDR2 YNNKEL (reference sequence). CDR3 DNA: TGTGCCAGCAGCCGAAACGGCGAAGCTTTCTTT. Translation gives CASSRNGEAFF.

In nucleotides, the CDR3 is TGTGCCAGCAGTTACGCTGCTAGCGGCAAAGCCTACAATGAGCAGTTCTTC. As protein: CASSYAASGKAYNEQFF. This chain joins TRBV6-2 or TRBV6-3 and TRBJ2-5; 7 nucleotides match TRBD2. The end of the DNA is better explained by TRBJ2-1, so the J call may be wrong. CDR1 and CDR2 from the germline V gene are MNHEY and SVGEGT. This CDR3 has 17 residues.

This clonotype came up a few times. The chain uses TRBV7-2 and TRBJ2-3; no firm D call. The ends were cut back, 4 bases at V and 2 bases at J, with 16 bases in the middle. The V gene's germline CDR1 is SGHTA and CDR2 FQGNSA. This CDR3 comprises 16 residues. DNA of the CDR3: TGTGCCAGCAGCTCCTACCCCCGAACTTCCACAGATACGCAGTATTTT. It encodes CASSSYPRTSTDTQYF.

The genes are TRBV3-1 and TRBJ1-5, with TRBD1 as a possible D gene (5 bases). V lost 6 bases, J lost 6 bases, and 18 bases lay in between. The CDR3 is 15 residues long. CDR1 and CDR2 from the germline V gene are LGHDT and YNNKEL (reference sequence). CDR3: CASSTGLSGGQPQHF. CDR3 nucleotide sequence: TGTGCCAGCAGTACCGGACTATCCGGGGGTCAGCCCCAGCATTTT. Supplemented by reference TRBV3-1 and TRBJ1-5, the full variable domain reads DTAVSQTPKYLVTQMGNDKSIKCEQNLGHDTMYWYKQDSKKFLKIMFSYNNKELIINETVPNRFSPKSPDKAHLNLHINSLELGDSAVYFCASSTGLSGGQPQHFGDGTRLSIL.

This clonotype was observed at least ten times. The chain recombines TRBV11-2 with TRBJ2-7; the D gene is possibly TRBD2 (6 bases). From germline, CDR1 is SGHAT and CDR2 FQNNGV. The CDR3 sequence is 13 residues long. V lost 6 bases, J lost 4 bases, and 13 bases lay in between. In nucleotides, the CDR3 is TGTGCCAGCAGTCGGGACTCTATATACGAGCAGTACTTC. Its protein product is CASSRDSIYEQYF.

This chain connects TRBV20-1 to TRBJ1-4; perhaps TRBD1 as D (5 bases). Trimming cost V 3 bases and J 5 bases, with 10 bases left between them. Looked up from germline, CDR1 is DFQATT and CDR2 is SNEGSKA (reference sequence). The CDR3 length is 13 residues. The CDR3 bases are TGCAGTGCTAGCATCGGGGGGAATGAAAAACTGTTTTTT. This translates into CSASIGGNEKLFF.

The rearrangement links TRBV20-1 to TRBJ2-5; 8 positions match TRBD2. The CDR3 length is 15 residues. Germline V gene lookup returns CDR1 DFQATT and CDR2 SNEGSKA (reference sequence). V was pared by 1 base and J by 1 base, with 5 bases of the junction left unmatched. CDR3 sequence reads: CSARVASGLQETQYF. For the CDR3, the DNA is TGCAGTGCTAGAGTAGCTAGCGGGCTCCAAGAGACCCAGTACTTC.

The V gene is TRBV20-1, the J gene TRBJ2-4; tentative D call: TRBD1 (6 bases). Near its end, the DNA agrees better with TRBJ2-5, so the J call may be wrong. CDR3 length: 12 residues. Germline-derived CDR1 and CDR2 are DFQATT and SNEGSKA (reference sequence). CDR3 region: CSASGVYETQYF. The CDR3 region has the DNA TGCAGTGCATCAGGGGTCTATGAGACCCAGTACTTC.

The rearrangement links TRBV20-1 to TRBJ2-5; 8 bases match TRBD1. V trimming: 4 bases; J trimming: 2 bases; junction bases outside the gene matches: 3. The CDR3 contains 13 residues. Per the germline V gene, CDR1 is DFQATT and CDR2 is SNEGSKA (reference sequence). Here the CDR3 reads CSAIGTGQETQYF. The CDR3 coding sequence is TGCAGTGCTATCGGGACAGGACAAGAGACCCAGTACTTC.

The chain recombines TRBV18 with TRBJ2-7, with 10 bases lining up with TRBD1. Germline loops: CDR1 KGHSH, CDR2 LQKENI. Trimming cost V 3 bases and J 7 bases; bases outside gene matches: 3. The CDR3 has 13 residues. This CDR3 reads CASSPGQGWEQYF. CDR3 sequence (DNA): TGTGCCAGCTCACCGGGACAGGGGTGGGAGCAGTACTTC.

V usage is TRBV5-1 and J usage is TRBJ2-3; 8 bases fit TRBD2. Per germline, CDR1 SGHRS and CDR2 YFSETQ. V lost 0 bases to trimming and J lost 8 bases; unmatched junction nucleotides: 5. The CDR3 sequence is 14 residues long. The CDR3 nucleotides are TGCGCCAGCAGCTTGGACGGGACTAGGGCTACGCAGTATTTT. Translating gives CASSLDGTRATQYF.

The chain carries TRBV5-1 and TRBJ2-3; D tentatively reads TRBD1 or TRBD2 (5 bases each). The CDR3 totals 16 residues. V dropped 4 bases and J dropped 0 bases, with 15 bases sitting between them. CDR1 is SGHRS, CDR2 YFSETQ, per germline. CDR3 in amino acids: CASSPGHASSTDTQYF. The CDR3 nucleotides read TGCGCCAGCAGCCCGGGGCACGCATCTAGCACAGATACGCAGTATTTT.

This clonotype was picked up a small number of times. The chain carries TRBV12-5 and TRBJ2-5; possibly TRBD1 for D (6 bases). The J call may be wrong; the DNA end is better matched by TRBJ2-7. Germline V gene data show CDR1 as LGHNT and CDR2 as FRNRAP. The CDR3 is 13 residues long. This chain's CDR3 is CASGLEQGYEQYF. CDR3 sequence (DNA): TGTGCTAGTGGTTTGGAACAGGGCTACGAGCAGTACTTC.

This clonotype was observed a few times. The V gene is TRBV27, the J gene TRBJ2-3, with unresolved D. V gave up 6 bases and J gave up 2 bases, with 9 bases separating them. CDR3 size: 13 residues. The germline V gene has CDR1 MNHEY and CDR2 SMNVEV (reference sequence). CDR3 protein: CASRLRITDTQYF. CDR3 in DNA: TGTGCCAGCAGACTCCGTATCACAGATACGCAGTATTTT.

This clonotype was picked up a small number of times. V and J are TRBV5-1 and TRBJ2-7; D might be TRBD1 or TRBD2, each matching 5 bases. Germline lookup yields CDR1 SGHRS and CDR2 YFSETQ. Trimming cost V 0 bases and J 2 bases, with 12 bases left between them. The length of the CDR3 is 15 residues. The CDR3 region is CASSLARTGPYEQYF. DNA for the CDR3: TGCGCCAGCAGCTTGGCCCGAACGGGGCCCTACGAGCAGTACTTC. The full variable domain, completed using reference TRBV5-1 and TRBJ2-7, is KAGVTQTPRYLIKTRGQQVTLSCSPISGHRSVSWYQQTPGQGLQFLFEYFSETQRNKGNFPGRFSGRQFSNSRSEMNVSTLELGDSALYLCASSLARTGPYEQYFGPGTRLTVT.

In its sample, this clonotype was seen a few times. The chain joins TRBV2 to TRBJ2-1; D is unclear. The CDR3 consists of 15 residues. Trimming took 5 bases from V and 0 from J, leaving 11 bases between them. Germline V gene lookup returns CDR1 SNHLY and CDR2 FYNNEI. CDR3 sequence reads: CASSNVPSSYNEQFF. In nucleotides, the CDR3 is TGTGCCAGCAGTAATGTCCCTAGCTCCTACAATGAGCAGTTCTTC.

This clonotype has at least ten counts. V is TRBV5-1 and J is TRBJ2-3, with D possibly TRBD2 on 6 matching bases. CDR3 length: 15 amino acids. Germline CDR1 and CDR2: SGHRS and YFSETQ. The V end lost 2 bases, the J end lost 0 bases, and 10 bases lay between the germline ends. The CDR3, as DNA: TGCGCCAGCAGCTTACGGGAGAAGAGCACAGATACGCAGTATTTT. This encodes CASSLREKSTDTQYF.

The CDR3: CASSYYGQGQYF. The CDR3 DNA follows: TGTGCCAGCAGTTACTACGGGCAGGGGCAGTACTTC. The chain employs TRBV6-6 and TRBJ2-7; tentative D call: TRBD1 (5 bases). Germline V CDR1 and CDR2: MNHNY, SVGAGI (reference sequence). The CDR3 loop spans 12 amino acids. V shed 1 base and J shed 9 bases, with 10 bases lying between them.

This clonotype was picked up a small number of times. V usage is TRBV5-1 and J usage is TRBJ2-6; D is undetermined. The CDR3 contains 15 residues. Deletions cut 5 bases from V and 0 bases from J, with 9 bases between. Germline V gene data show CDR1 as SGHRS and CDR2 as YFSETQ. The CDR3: CASSYQSSGANVLTF. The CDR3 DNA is TGCGCCAGCAGTTACCAGAGCTCTGGGGCCAACGTCCTGACTTTC. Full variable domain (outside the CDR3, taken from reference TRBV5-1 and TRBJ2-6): KAGVTQTPRYLIKTRGQQVTLSCSPISGHRSVSWYQQTPGQGLQFLFEYFSETQRNKGNFPGRFSGRQFSNSRSEMNVSTLELGDSALYLCASSYQSSGANVLTFGAGSRLTVL.